Each of the 27 T cell receptor beta chains below was sequenced from the same sample in a study of post-analysis software for immune sequencing data. What these receptors recognize is not known. General study findings and limits: Five or six TRBV segments appeared more often in patients than in controls, and TRBV5-6, TRBV5-1 and TRBV20-1 were among these.

Libraries were made from TCR beta cDNA, and they carried unique molecular identifiers. TCRdb used MiXCR to reprocess the PCR reads, holding one entry per CDR3 protein. This table holds about 770,000 distinct CDR3 sequences, roughly 50% found once. The specimen sequenced was blood. The receptor source for this set is a girl aged 10 to 17 with multiple sclerosis.

The chain's CDR3 is CASSRLEGVGGYGYTF. The CDR3 DNA sequence: TGTGCCAGCAGTCGCCTTGAGGGGGTAGGGGGCTATGGCTACACCTTC. V usage is TRBV6-5 and J usage is TRBJ1-2; a weak D match, TRBD1 (6 bases). CDR1 and CDR2 from the germline V gene are MNHEY and SVGAGI. Trimming took 5 bases from V and 4 from J, leaving 20 bases between them. The CDR3 has 16 residues.

J is TRBJ2-3 and V is TRBV20-1; unclear D gene. CDR3 length: 14 residues. Germline CDR1 is DFQATT and CDR2 is SNEGSKA (reference sequence). Trimming shortened V by 4 bases and J by 4 bases, and 15 bases separated the two germline ends. The CDR3 loop is CSATNPLAPDTQYF. In nucleotides, the CDR3 is TGCAGTGCTACAAACCCCTTAGCCCCAGATACGCAGTATTTT.

The V gene is TRBV6-6, the J gene TRBJ1-1; D is possibly TRBD1 (6 bases). The CDR3 consists of 13 residues. V lost 5 bases, J lost 4 bases, and 11 bases lay in between. Germline V lookup: CDR1 MNHNY, CDR2 SVGAGI (reference sequence). The CDR3 is CASSPTGTTEAFF. The CDR3 coding sequence is TGTGCCAGCAGTCCCACAGGGACCACTGAAGCTTTCTTT.

The V gene is TRBV5-1, the J gene TRBJ2-5; 9 positions match TRBD2. The CDR3 extends over 15 amino acids. V dropped 2 bases and J dropped 5; count of bases not matched to a gene: 7. CDR1 and CDR2 (germline): SGHRS, YFSETQ. CDR3 in amino acids: CASSFEASGMETQYF. DNA of the CDR3: TGCGCCAGCAGCTTTGAGGCTAGCGGGATGGAGACCCAGTACTTC.

The V gene is TRBV12-3 or TRBV12-4, the J gene TRBJ2-5; D ambiguous. Deletions cut 3 bases from V and 5 bases from J, with 25 bases between. The CDR3 is made up of 18 amino acids. The CDR3 spells CASSLPELGYPSVETQYF. CDR3 sequence (DNA): TGTGCCAGCAGTTTGCCGGAGCTAGGGTACCCAAGTGTGGAGACCCAGTACTTC.

This clonotype has only a few counts. The CDR3 region has the DNA TGCGCCAGCAGCCAAGCGGTTAGCGGTTACGAGCAGTACTTC. It is translated as CASSQAVSGYEQYF. The chain has TRBV4-1 and TRBJ2-7, with D possibly being TRBD2 (6 bases). The CDR3 is 14 residues long. Trimming took off 1 base at V and 4 bases at J, with 11 bases between the two ends. Germline CDR1 is MGHRA and CDR2 is YSYEKL.

The V call is TRBV6-2 or TRBV6-3, the J call TRBJ1-5, with 10 bases lining up with TRBD1. J gave up 5 bases and V 1 base, and 5 bases lay outside the gene matches. Germline V gives CDR1 MNHEY, CDR2 SVGEGT. The CDR3 is 16 amino acids. This CDR3 is CASSYLRQGADQPQHF. CDR3 DNA sequence: TGTGCCAGCAGTTACTTGAGACAGGGGGCCGATCAGCCCCAGCATTTT.

V is TRBV14 and J is TRBJ2-5; 7 nucleotides agree with TRBD2. The CDR3 has 15 amino acids. Trimming took 1 base from V and 11 from J; bases not matched to a gene: 13. Germline CDR1 reads SGHDN; CDR2 reads FVKESK. CDR3 in amino acids: CASSQAQPSGAQQYF. CDR3 DNA sequence: TGTGCCAGCAGCCAAGCCCAGCCTAGCGGCGCGCAGCAGTACTTC.

The CDR3, as DNA: TGTGCCAGCAGCTTACCTAGGGATGAGCAGTTCTTC. Translating gives CASSLPRDEQFF. The chain carries TRBV7-9 and TRBJ2-1; no clear D. The CDR3 runs to 12 residues. V lost 2 bases and J lost 8, with 7 bases in between. Germline V CDR1 and CDR2: SEHNR, FQNEAQ (reference sequence).

In nucleotides, the CDR3 is TGTGCCAGCAGTTACTCAGGACTAGCGGGAATGTCTGATACGCAGTATTTT. As protein: CASSYSGLAGMSDTQYF. The rearrangement uses TRBV6-6 and TRBJ2-3; 12 bases map to TRBD2. The junction had 7 bases not matched to a gene; V was cut back by 0 bases and J by 6 bases. This CDR3 comprises 17 residues. Germline CDR1 and CDR2: MNHNY and SVGAGI (reference sequence).

This chain joins TRBV7-9 and TRBJ2-3, with TRBD2 matching over 10 bases. Germline CDR1 is SEHNR and CDR2 is FQNEAQ (reference sequence). The CDR3 sequence is 17 residues long. V gave up 5 bases and J gave up 8 bases; unmatched junction bases: 16. CDR3 nucleotides: TGTGCCAGCAGCCCTAGACCCAGTGAGCGGGAGGGAGCTACGCAGTATTTT. Protein product: CASSPRPSEREGATQYF.

The sample holds many counts of this clonotype. V is TRBV11-2 and J is TRBJ1-1; D is unresolved. This CDR3 region has 13 residues. The V end was cut by 0 bases, the J end by 2 bases, with 4 bases between. Germline loops: CDR1 SGHAT, CDR2 FQNNGV. The CDR3: CASSLERNTEAFF. CDR3 nucleotides: TGTGCCAGCAGCTTAGAACGCAACACTGAAGCTTTCTTT.

The genes are TRBV6-6 and TRBJ2-1; D is possibly TRBD2 (6 bases). The CDR3 consists of 17 residues. The V gene lost 2 bases and the J gene lost 4 bases, with 18 bases spanning the gap. Germline CDR1 is MNHNY and CDR2 is SVGAGI (reference sequence). CDR3 amino acids: CASSYLPEVSGYNEQFF. The CDR3 DNA follows: TGTGCCAGCAGTTACCTCCCGGAAGTTAGCGGTTACAATGAGCAGTTCTTC.

The genes are TRBV6-1 and TRBJ2-4; D not resolved. CDR1 MNHNS and CDR2 SASEGT come from the germline V gene. Trimming took off 2 bases at V and 0 bases at J, with 5 bases between the two ends. The CDR3 loop spans 14 amino acids. The DNA of the CDR3 is TGTGCCAGCAGTGAATTGTTAGCCAAAAACATTCAGTACTTC. This encodes CASSELLAKNIQYF.

CDR3 in amino acids: CASGPLDGSPDTQYF. The CDR3 DNA sequence: TGTGCCAGCGGCCCCCTAGACGGGAGTCCAGATACGCAGTATTTT. The V gene is TRBV12-3 or TRBV12-4, the J gene TRBJ2-3; D perhaps matches TRBD2 (6 bases). The CDR3 is 15 amino acids. Trimming left V 8 bases short and J 4 bases short, with 19 bases between.

J is TRBJ2-5 and V is TRBV7-3; tentatively, D is TRBD2 (5 bases). CDR1 is SGHTA and CDR2 is FQGTGA in the germline V gene. Trimming took 2 bases from V and 4 from J, leaving 17 bases between them. The CDR3 is 16 amino acids. CDR3 DNA sequence: TGTGCCAGCAGCTTAGGTTGGGCCCGGGCGGGAGAGACCCAGTACTTC. Its translation: CASSLGWARAGETQYF.

This clonotype was detected a few times. V and J are TRBV5-1 and TRBJ2-7, with 9 positions matching TRBD1. Trimming at V came to 7 bases and at J to 5 bases, leaving 4 bases not matched to a gene. The CDR3 loop spans 12 amino acids. Germline V CDR1 and CDR2: SGHRS, YFSETQ. The CDR3 sequence: CASGTGNHEQYF. The CDR3 DNA reads TGCGCCAGCGGGACAGGGAACCACGAGCAGTACTTC.

The chain carries TRBV29-1 and TRBJ2-7; the match to TRBD2 covers 7 bases. The J call is uncertain, as TRBJ2-5 better fits the DNA end. Germline CDR1 SQVTM, CDR2 ANQGSEA. There are 15 residues in the CDR3. CDR3 residues: CSVERLGGGKGTQYF. The CDR3 DNA follows: TGCAGCGTTGAAAGATTGGGGGGGGGAAAAGGGACCCAGTACTTC.

The chain recombines TRBV28 with TRBJ2-1; D gene unclear. V was trimmed by 1 base and J by 6 bases, leaving 16 bases between them. The CDR3 runs 16 residues. The V gene's germline CDR1 is MDHEN and CDR2 SYDVKM. This CDR3 reads CASSLSRAHRVNEQFF. The CDR3, as DNA: TGTGCCAGCAGTTTATCCCGGGCCCATCGGGTCAATGAGCAGTTCTTC.

The rearrangement uses TRBV20-1 and TRBJ2-1, with TRBD2 matching 7 bases. V gave up 4 bases and J gave up 0 bases; unmatched junction bases: 6. Germline V gene data show CDR1 as DFQATT and CDR2 as SNEGSKA (reference sequence). There are 15 residues in the CDR3. CDR3 in DNA: TGCAGTGCTACTAGCGGCTATAGCTCCTACAATGAGCAGTTCTTC. Amino acids: CSATSGYSSYNEQFF.

J is TRBJ2-3 and V is TRBV10-3; D remains ambiguous. CDR1 and CDR2 (germline): ENHRY, SYGVKD. This CDR3 has 13 residues. Trimming stripped 7 bases from V and 1 base from J, with 9 bases between. CDR3 sequence (DNA): TGTGCCATCAAAAACGCCGGCACAGATACGCAGTATTTT. Its translation is CAIKNAGTDTQYF.

The table lists this clonotype with a few counts. This chain joins TRBV5-5 and TRBJ2-7; possibly TRBD1 for D (6 bases). V lost 3 bases and J 2 bases, leaving 9 bases between the germline ends. The CDR3 spans 13 residues. The germline CDR1 and CDR2 sequences are SGHKS and YYEKEE (reference sequence). For the CDR3, the DNA is TGTGCCAGCAGCTGGACAGTAACCTACGAGCAGTACTTC. The encoded protein is CASSWTVTYEQYF.

About this clonotype itself: At one of its ends the junction is not consistent with the germline gene, which may arise from a read error. The chain links TRBV5-1 to TRBJ1-2; 7 nucleotides line up with TRBD1. Germline values: CDR1 SGHRS, CDR2 YFSETQ. The CDR3 runs 15 residues. CDR3: CASSGGTEPRYRYTF. Here the CDR3 DNA reads TGCGCCAGCAGCGGAGGGACAGAACCCCGCTATCGCTACACCTTC.

This clonotype turned up a few times. J is TRBJ2-1 and V is TRBV9; 7 bases match TRBD2. V gave up 4 bases and J gave up 3 bases; unmatched junction bases: 7. The CDR3 is 15 amino acids. Germline V gene data show CDR1 as SGDLS and CDR2 as YYNGEE. CDR3: CASSKLAEFYNEQFF. In nucleotides, the CDR3 is TGTGCCAGCAGCAAGCTAGCGGAGTTCTACAATGAGCAGTTCTTC. Full variable domain (missing parts from reference TRBV9 and TRBJ2-1): DSGVTQTPKHLITATGQRVTLRCSPRSGDLSVYWYQQSLDQGLQFLIQYYNGEERAKGNILERFSAQQFPDLHSELNLSSLELGDSALYFCASSKLAEFYNEQFFGPGTRLTVL.

The chain carries TRBV28 and TRBJ2-7, with 8 bases matching TRBD1. Looked up from germline, CDR1 is MDHEN and CDR2 is SYDVKM. CDR3 length: 14 amino acids. Trimming cost V 3 bases and J 2 bases; bases outside gene matches: 3. The CDR3 nucleotides read TGTGCCAGCAGTTTCAGGGGGCTCCCCTACGAGCAGTACTTC. This codes for CASSFRGLPYEQYF.

This clonotype has more than one count but fewer than ten. A junction boundary mismatches the germline segment, possibly from a read error. The CDR3 protein is CSFDRGPWETQYF. The CDR3 region has the DNA TGCAGCTTTGACAGGGGTCCCTGGGAGACCCAGTACTTC. V usage is TRBV29-1 and J usage is TRBJ2-5, with TRBD1 identical over 8 bases. The CDR3 is made up of 13 amino acids. CDR1 SQVTM and CDR2 ANQGSEA come from the germline V gene.

This clonotype has more than one count but fewer than ten. The chain links TRBV7-3 to TRBJ2-1, with 11 bases matching TRBD2. V was pared by 2 bases and J by 5 bases, with 5 bases of the junction left unmatched. This CDR3 contains 16 residues. Germline CDR1 reads SGHTA; CDR2 reads FQGTGA. The CDR3 DNA sequence: TGTGCCAGCAGCTTAGCTAGCGGGAGGCTTAACAATGAGCAGTTCTTC. Its protein product is CASSLASGRLNNEQFF.